The 24 T cell receptor beta chains given below trace back to one sample, sequenced in a study of blood T cell repertoires in COVID-19. Assay used: immunoSEQ multiplex PCR; TCRdb lists only in-frame clones, some missing. Counted here are about 53,000 clones, approximately 86% occurring once; the ten biggest clones make up approximately 12%. Sequencing was done on a sample of peripheral blood. The receptor source for this set is a man in his 70s with active COVID-19.

V gene TRBV5-4 combines with J gene TRBJ2-3; TRBD2 agrees at 8 bases. This CDR3 spans 17 amino acids. The germline CDR1 and CDR2 sequences are SGHNT and YYREEE (reference sequence). The ends lost 4 bases at V and 3 bases at J; junction bases unmatched: 13. CDR3 sequence reads: CASSHRRGSGVTDTQYF. The CDR3 DNA reads TGTGCCAGCAGCCATCGCCGGGGTAGCGGGGTGACAGATACGCAGTATTTT.

In this sample, this clone turned up once. The rearrangement uses TRBV15 and TRBJ2-7; D perhaps matches TRBD1 (6 bases). V was shortened by 2 bases and J by 5 bases, with 25 bases between the two germline ends. CDR3 length: 18 amino acids. Looked up from germline, CDR1 is LNHNV and CDR2 is YYDKDF (reference sequence). For the CDR3, the DNA is TGTGCCACCAGCAGAAGTCATATATCAGGGGCAGGGGCGAACGAGCAGTACTTC. Translating it yields CATSRSHISGAGANEQYF. The complete variable domain, with remaining parts taken from reference TRBV15 and TRBJ2-7, reads DAMVIQNPRYQVTQFGKPVTLSCSQTLNHNVMYWYQQKSSQAPKLLFHYYDKDFNNEADTPDNFQSRRPNTSFCFLDIRSPGLGDTAMYLCATSRSHISGAGANEQYFGPGTRLTVT.

This clone appeared once. The chain uses TRBV18 and TRBJ1-4; 10 bases are shared with TRBD1. Germline CDR1 is KGHSH and CDR2 is LQKENI. V was pared by 3 bases and J by 7 bases, with 5 bases of the junction left unmatched. CDR3 length: 15 residues. The CDR3 spells CASSPDRGEREKLFF. The CDR3 DNA follows: TGTGCCAGCTCACCGGACAGGGGGGAGCGTGAAAAACTGTTTTTT.

CDR3 loop: CAIGPRGVESEAFF. The CDR3, as DNA: TGTGCCATCGGTCCAAGGGGCGTAGAGAGTGAAGCTTTCTTT. The chain recombines TRBV10-3 with TRBJ1-1, with TRBD1 as a possible D gene (5 bases). The CDR3 contains 14 residues. V lost 8 bases and J lost 7, with 20 bases in between. Germline CDR1 reads ENHRY; CDR2 reads SYGVKD.

The rearrangement joins TRBV29-1 to TRBJ1-4; D possibly corresponds to TRBD1 (5 bases). Per the germline V gene, CDR1 is SQVTM and CDR2 is ANQGSEA. Trimming shortened V by 7 bases and J by 4 bases, and 13 bases separated the two germline ends. The CDR3 loop spans 13 amino acids. CDR3 DNA: TGCAGCGGAACGCAGGGATTTAATGAAAAACTGTTTTTT. It encodes CSGTQGFNEKLFF.

This clone was seen only once. The chain is built from TRBV6-2 or TRBV6-3 and TRBJ1-2; TRBD1 matches 10 bases. With 2 bases clipped from V and 7 bases from J, the junction kept 4 bases outside the gene matches. The length of the CDR3 is 14 residues. Germline-derived CDR1 and CDR2 are MNHEY and SVGEGT. The CDR3 DNA reads as TGTGCCAGCAGTTACGGGACAGGGGAGTCTGGCTACACCTTC. Translating gives CASSYGTGESGYTF.

The chain couples TRBV29-1 to TRBJ2-7; D gene uncertain. Per the germline V gene, CDR1 is SQVTM and CDR2 is ANQGSEA. V was cut by 4 bases and J by 2 bases, with 12 bases left in between. The length of the CDR3 is 13 residues. As DNA, the CDR3 is TGCAGCGTTGCCTTGGCCGAACCCTACGAGCAGTACTTC. This encodes CSVALAEPYEQYF.

This sequence joins TRBV21-1 and TRBJ2-5; the DNA was not compared with TRBD1, the D call given in the table. TRBV21-1 is listed as a pseudogene. The CDR3 sequence is 14 residues long. CDR3 DNA sequence: TGTGCCAGCAGCAAGGACAGGGGGTTAGAGACCCAGTACTTC. It yields the protein CASSKDRGLETQYF.

This rearrangement joins TRBV6-4 to TRBJ1-5; D unresolved. This CDR3 contains 15 residues. Germline CDR1 MRHNA, CDR2 SNTAGT. Deletions cut 0 bases from V and 0 bases from J, with 6 bases between. As DNA, the CDR3 is TGTGCCAGCAGTGACTCGGCAGATAGCAATCAGCCCCAGCATTTT. Protein: CASSDSADSNQPQHF.

This chain uses TRBV2 with TRBJ1-3; no definite D call. V lost 1 base to trimming and J lost 0 bases, with 7 bases between them. Germline V gene data show CDR1 as SNHLY and CDR2 as FYNNEI. The CDR3 is made up of 15 amino acids. DNA of the CDR3: TGTGCCAGCAGTGAAGACCGGGGCTCTGGAAACACCATATATTTT. This codes for CASSEDRGSGNTIYF.

This sequence joins TRBV6-4 and TRBJ1-1; 7 positions agree with TRBD1. Germline V lookup: CDR1 MRHNA, CDR2 SNTAGT. The CDR3 runs to 14 residues. Trimming took 0 bases from V and 5 from J; bases not matched to a gene: 3. For the CDR3, the DNA is TGTGCCAGCAGTGACTCGAACAGGGGAACTGAAGCTTTCTTT. Protein product: CASSDSNRGTEAFF.

This clone was counted a few times. V is TRBV6-6 and J is TRBJ1-2; unclear D gene. The germline V gene has CDR1 MNHNY and CDR2 SVGAGI (reference sequence). V lost 5 bases, J lost 8 bases, and 9 bases lay in between. This CDR3 spans 11 amino acids. CDR3 DNA sequence: TGTGCCAGCAGTCCCGCGGGAGGCTACACCTTC. This encodes CASSPAGGYTF.

The chain has TRBV19 and TRBJ2-7; 7 bases match TRBD1. V shed 9 bases and J 6 bases; nucleotides not matched to a gene: 14. CDR1 is LNHDA, CDR2 SQIVND, per germline (reference sequence). The CDR3 spans 14 residues. CDR3 region: CASSPGTVFFEQYF. In nucleotides, the CDR3 is TGTGCCAGCTCTCCCGGGACAGTTTTCTTCGAGCAGTACTTC.

The chain is built from TRBV9 and TRBJ2-2; 8 bases map to TRBD1. This CDR3 region has 17 residues. Per the germline V gene, CDR1 is SGDLS and CDR2 is YYNGEE. V dropped 4 bases and J dropped 4; count of bases not matched to a gene: 12. CDR3 in DNA: TGTGCCAGCAGCCGTCGCGGGCAGGGGGCGCCCACCGGGGAGCTGTTTTTT. Its translation: CASSRRGQGAPTGELFF.

The CDR3 DNA reads as TGCGCCAGCAGCACCTCGGGACAGCGTTTTGGAGAAAAACTGTTTTTT. Translation gives CASSTSGQRFGEKLFF. The genes are TRBV5-1 and TRBJ1-4; 7 bases match TRBD1. V shed 4 bases and J 8 bases; nucleotides not matched to a gene: 14. Looked up from germline, CDR1 is SGHRS and CDR2 is YFSETQ. This CDR3 spans 16 amino acids.

V and J are TRBV7-3 and TRBJ1-2; a weak D match, TRBD1 (5 bases). CDR1 and CDR2 from the germline V gene are SGHTA and FQGTGA. The V and J ends lost 1 base and 7 bases respectively, with 10 bases between them. This CDR3 contains 13 residues. The CDR3 sequence: CASSLRQGSGYTF. CDR3 in DNA: TGTGCCAGCAGCTTAAGGCAGGGTAGTGGCTACACCTTC.

This rearrangement joins TRBV7-2 to TRBJ1-3; 11 bases agree with TRBD1. Unmatched junction bases numbered 3, after V lost 5 bases and J lost 0 bases. CDR3 size: 16 residues. Germline-derived CDR1 and CDR2 are SGHTA and FQGNSA. CDR3 sequence: CASSGQGAHSGNTIYF. CDR3 nucleotides: TGTGCCAGCAGCGGACAGGGGGCCCACTCTGGAAACACCATATATTTT. The full variable domain, its missing parts supplied by reference TRBV7-2 and TRBJ1-3, is GAGVSQSPSNKVTEKGKDVELRCDPISGHTALYWYRQSLGQGLEFLIYFQGNSAPDKSGLPSDRFSAERTGGSVSTLTIQRTQQEDSAVYLCASSGQGAHSGNTIYFGEGSWLTVV.

This chain joins TRBV4-3 and TRBJ1-2; maybe TRBD1 (6 bases). This CDR3 is 16 amino acids long. V was shortened by 3 bases and J by 2 bases, with 16 bases between the two germline ends. Germline CDR1 reads LGHNA; CDR2 reads YSLEER. The CDR3, as DNA: TGCGCCAGCAGCCACCTAAGGGACACCTTAAACTATGGCTACACCTTC. The encoded protein is CASSHLRDTLNYGYTF.

The rearrangement links TRBV5-4 to TRBJ2-7; TRBD1 agrees at 10 bases. Germline CDR1 SGHNT, CDR2 YYREEE (reference sequence). This CDR3 comprises 15 residues. Trimming cost V 4 bases and J 7 bases; bases outside gene matches: 11. The CDR3 nucleotides read TGTGCCAGCAGCCCAAGGGGGACAGGGGATTTTGAGCAGTACTTC. Translated: CASSPRGTGDFEQYF.

This clone was counted once. The chain combines TRBV6-5 with TRBJ2-7; a possible D gene is TRBD2 (7 bases). This CDR3 region has 12 residues. Deletions cut 7 bases from V and 7 bases from J, with 14 bases between. The germline CDR1 and CDR2 sequences are MNHEY and SVGAGI. The CDR3 DNA reads as TGTGCCAGCAAGGGGGGGCCGGGAGAGCAGTACTTC. Its translation is CASKGGPGEQYF.

The V call is TRBV4-3, the J call TRBJ2-5; a possible D gene is TRBD1 (5 bases). Germline V gene sequence: CDR1 LGHNA, CDR2 YSLEER. V dropped 2 bases and J dropped 6 bases, with 10 bases sitting between them. The CDR3 runs 13 residues. CDR3 sequence (DNA): TGCGCCAGCAGCCAAAACAGGCGGCAGACCCAGTACTTC. It codes for CASSQNRRQTQYF.

This chain links TRBV4-3 with TRBJ1-2; possible D gene TRBD1, 5 bases. The V gene's germline CDR1 is LGHNA and CDR2 YSLEER. The CDR3 spans 13 residues. Trimming cost V 2 bases and J 6 bases, with 10 bases left between them. CDR3 nucleotide sequence: TGCGCCAGCAGCCAATCAGGGATCAATGGCTACACCTTC. Translated: CASSQSGINGYTF.

The rearrangement uses TRBV6-2 or TRBV6-3 and TRBJ2-3; D gene ambiguous. The CDR3 contains 15 residues. The V end was cut by 5 bases, the J end by 4 bases, with 16 bases between. The germline CDR1 and CDR2 sequences are MNHEY and SVGEGT. The CDR3 sequence is CASSGSPPLPDTQYF. In DNA, the CDR3 is TGTGCCAGCAGTGGTAGTCCCCCTCTGCCAGATACGCAGTATTTT.

The gene calls are TRBV6-6 and TRBJ1-2; 9 bases are a match to TRBD1. Germline V gives CDR1 MNHNY, CDR2 SVGAGI (reference sequence). The CDR3 covers 15 residues. V lost 2 bases and J lost 7; bases outside the gene matches: 8. CDR3 residues: CASSYPGDRASGYTF. The CDR3 region has the DNA TGTGCCAGCAGTTACCCGGGGGACAGGGCAAGTGGCTACACCTTC.